Shown below are 25 T cell receptor beta chains from a single sample sequenced in a study of molecular identifiers for immune sequencing clone quantification listed by TCRdb under 2018. The library was obtained by PCR. The run used an Illumina HiSeq 4000. TCRdb reprocessed the public reads (quality trimming at Q25 with fastp, clone calling with MiXCR) and kept in-frame beta chains. All rows with the same CDR3 protein become a single entry with the most common DNA and genes. Within this sample are tens of thousands of distinct CDR3 sequences, with around 20% of them counted one time only. The ten largest make up 0.8% to 1.2% of the sample. Sequenced input: naive CD8+ T cells from blood, with Jurkat cell RNA spiked in. What the cell subset or site label conveys for this sample: FACS-sorted CD8+CD4-CCR7+CD45RA+ naive T cells. The receptors derive from a human donor in good health. Some libraries in this study had Jurkat cell RNA spiked in.

This clonotype was counted ten times or more. J is TRBJ2-3 and V is TRBV20-1; 12 nucleotides align to TRBD2. Losses at the gene ends were 6 bases for V and 1 base for J; bases not matched to a gene: 14. Germline V CDR1 and CDR2: DFQATT, SNEGSKA (reference sequence). This CDR3 has 18 amino acids. The CDR3 DNA sequence: TGCAGTGCAAGAATCGAACTAGCGGGAGGAAGCGGCACAGATACGCAGTATTTT. This encodes CSARIELAGGSGTDTQYF.

A word on this clonotype: The conserved phenylalanine or tryptophan is not found at the CDR3 terminus, so this likely reflects a read error. This chain connects TRBV6-6 to TRBJ2-7, with TRBD2 matching over 10 bases. V lost 6 bases and J lost 0; bases outside the gene matches: 2. The germline gives CDR1 MNHNY, CDR2 SVGAGI (reference sequence). The CDR3 has 14 amino acids. CDR3 bases: TGTGCCAGCAGAGGGACTAGCGCCTCCTACGAGCAGTACTAC. This translates into CASRGTSASYEQYY.

Note on this clonotype: Germline and junction disagree at one end, which may indicate a read error. The CDR3 region has the DNA TGTACCAGCAGAGGGGTAGGACTCTACGAGCAGTACTTC. It encodes CTSRGVGLYEQYF. The chain combines TRBV28 with TRBJ2-7, with D possibly called TRBD1 or TRBD2 (5 bases each). The CDR3 has 13 amino acids. The germline gives CDR1 MDHEN, CDR2 SYDVKM.

Comment on this clonotype: A much bigger clone sits one base away, suggesting this may be a read error. V is TRBV20-1 and J is TRBJ2-7, with a tentative D call TRBD1 (5 bases). Trimming removed 0 bases at V and 3 bases at J, with 15 bases between. Germline V CDR1 and CDR2: DFQATT, SNEGSKA (reference sequence). This CDR3 comprises 15 residues. The CDR3 sequence: CSARDPFKGNYEQYF. CDR3 DNA: TGCAGTGCTAGAGATCCATTCAAGGGGAACTACGAGCAGTACTTC.

This clonotype has a count of ten or more. This chain connects TRBV27 to TRBJ2-3; D is unclear. This CDR3 has 14 amino acids. V was clipped by 3 bases and J by 0 bases, with 7 bases between them. Germline V lookup: CDR1 MNHEY, CDR2 SMNVEV (reference sequence). The CDR3 loop reads CASSFGPSTDTQYF. The CDR3 DNA sequence: TGTGCCAGCAGTTTCGGCCCAAGCACAGATACGCAGTATTTT.

This clonotype was recorded a few times. The chain couples TRBV10-1 to TRBJ2-3; D unresolved. Trimming left V 4 bases short and J 4 bases short, with 9 bases between. The CDR3 covers 13 residues. Germline CDR1 WNHNN, CDR2 SYGVQD (reference sequence). This CDR3 reads CASSVTGPDTQYF. The CDR3 DNA reads as TGCGCCAGCAGTGTAACCGGGCCAGATACGCAGTATTTT.

Regarding this clonotype: Given a much more abundant clone one base away, this may be a read error. J is TRBJ2-1 and V is TRBV20-1; D unresolved. The germline V and J ends were trimmed by 7 bases and 9 bases, with 4 bases remaining between them. Germline V lookup: CDR1 DFQATT, CDR2 SNEGSKA (reference sequence). CDR3 length: 8 amino acids. The CDR3 DNA is TGCAGTGTCGGTGAGCAGTTCTTC. It is translated as CSVGEQFF.

Concerning this clonotype: This clone may be a read error of a much larger clone one base away. V gene TRBV7-8 combines with J gene TRBJ1-4, with TRBD1 identical over 8 bases. The CDR3 runs to 13 residues. Germline values: CDR1 SGHVS, CDR2 FQNEAQ. CDR3 nucleotides: TGTGCCAGCAAGACAGGGGTACATGAACAACTGTTTTTT. It translates to CASKTGVHEQLFF.

This clonotype was detected many times. This chain uses TRBV13 with TRBJ2-3; possibly TRBD1 for D (6 bases). Germline CDR1 is PRHDT and CDR2 is FYEKMQ (reference sequence). V lost 5 bases and J 1 base, leaving 16 bases between the germline ends. The CDR3 runs 16 residues. The CDR3 DNA follows: TGTGCCAGCAGCGCCCCAACAGGGTTCGGCACAGATACGCAGTATTTT. Translated: CASSAPTGFGTDTQYF. Full variable domain (missing parts from reference TRBV13 and TRBJ2-3): AAGVIQSPRHLIKEKRETATLKCYPIPRHDTVYWYQQGPGQDPQFLISFYEKMQSDKGSIPDRFSAQQFSDYHSELNMSSLELGDSALYFCASSAPTGFGTDTQYFGPGTRLTVL.

As regards this clonotype: Here the CDR3 omits its conserved ending phenylalanine or tryptophan, so a read error is the likely source. This chain links TRBV30 with TRBJ2-3; D call uncertain. The CDR3 length is 13 residues. Trimming pared 0 bases from V and 4 bases from J, leaving 8 bases between. The germline V gene encodes CDR1 GTSNPN and CDR2 SVGIG (reference sequence). CDR3 DNA sequence: TGTGCCTGGAGTGTACTGGCCCCAGATACGCAGTATCTT. This encodes CAWSVLAPDTQYL.

Details on this clonotype: A much larger clone differs from this one at a single base, so this may be a read error. The chain combines TRBV7-9 with TRBJ2-7; D remains unclear. From germline, CDR1 is SEHNR and CDR2 FQNEAQ (reference sequence). The CDR3 consists of 12 residues. Trimming pared 8 bases from V and 4 bases from J, leaving 12 bases between. CDR3 amino acids: CASGTNSYEQYF. CDR3 bases: TGTGCCAGCGGCACCAACAGTTACGAGCAGTACTTC.

The table lists this clonotype with a few counts. The V call is TRBV5-4, the J call TRBJ1-4; tentative D call: TRBD1 (5 bases). The CDR3 runs 13 residues. V lost 4 bases and J lost 4, with 8 bases in between. Looked up from germline, CDR1 is SGHNT and CDR2 is YYREEE (reference sequence). CDR3: CASSPDSNEKLFF. CDR3 bases: TGTGCCAGCAGCCCTGACAGTAATGAAAAACTGTTTTTT. Full variable domain (remainder filled in from reference TRBV5-4 and TRBJ1-4): ETGVTQSPTHLIKTRGQQVTLRCSSQSGHNTVSWYQQALGQGPQFIFQYYREEENGRGNFPPRFSGLQFPNYSSELNVNALELDDSALYLCASSPDSNEKLFFGSGTQLSVL.

This clonotype was seen many times. CDR3 DNA sequence: TGTGCCAGCAGGGGCAAAGGCTACACCTTC. This sequence encodes CASRGKGYTF. The gene calls are TRBV28 and TRBJ1-2; unclear D gene. The ends were cut back, 6 bases at V and 8 bases at J, with 7 bases in the middle. CDR1 is MDHEN, CDR2 SYDVKM, per germline. The CDR3 has 10 residues.

V usage is TRBV7-9 and J usage is TRBJ2-1, with TRBD2 matching over 7 bases. The V and J ends lost 1 base and 1 base, in that order; junction bases with no gene match: 4. This CDR3 has 16 residues. Germline values: CDR1 SEHNR, CDR2 FQNEAQ (reference sequence). CDR3 region: CASSLGARGSYNEQFF. CDR3 DNA sequence: TGTGCCAGCAGCTTAGGAGCGCGGGGGTCCTACAATGAGCAGTTCTTC.

At least ten counts were recorded for this clonotype. The J gene is TRBJ2-7, the V gene TRBV24-1; maybe TRBD1 (6 bases). The germline V gene encodes CDR1 KGHDR and CDR2 SFDVKD. The CDR3 length is 14 residues. V gave up 9 bases and J gave up 1 base, with 15 bases separating them. CDR3 DNA: TGTGCCACCTCCCCTGGCAGGGGTTCCTACGAGCAGTACTTC. Its translation is CATSPGRGSYEQYF.

This clonotype was seen at least ten times. The V gene is TRBV27, the J gene TRBJ2-7; TRBD2 might be the D (5 bases). The CDR3 sequence is 14 residues long. Germline V gene lookup returns CDR1 MNHEY and CDR2 SMNVEV (reference sequence). V shed 5 bases and J shed 6 bases, with 17 bases lying between them. The CDR3 nucleotides read TGTGCCAGCAGTCCGTATACGCAGGAGGTCGAGCAGTACTTC. Its translation: CASSPYTQEVEQYF.

This clonotype was detected many times. The V call is TRBV4-3, the J call TRBJ1-1; D is unresolved. V was shortened by 0 bases and J by 1 base, with 9 bases between the two germline ends. The CDR3 length is 15 residues. Per the germline V gene, CDR1 is LGHNA and CDR2 is YSLEER. The chain's CDR3 is CASSQDWQTNTEAFF. Here the CDR3 DNA reads TGCGCCAGCAGCCAAGATTGGCAGACGAACACTGAAGCTTTCTTT.

The gene calls are TRBV5-1 and TRBJ2-7; D call uncertain. The CDR3 is 14 amino acids. Germline CDR1 and CDR2: SGHRS and YFSETQ. With 2 bases removed from V and 1 base from J, the gap between germline ends came to 10 bases. CDR3 region: CASSFRDNSYEQYF. DNA of the CDR3: TGCGCCAGCAGCTTTCGCGACAATTCCTACGAGCAGTACTTC.

Comments on this clonotype: A read error is possible here, since a much larger clone lies one base away. The chain carries TRBV6-2 or TRBV6-3 and TRBJ2-3; D call uncertain. CDR3 length: 13 residues. Germline CDR1 MNHEY, CDR2 SVGEGT. The CDR3 coding sequence is TGTGCCAGCAGTTACGTCGGGTCAGATACGCGGTATTTT. It translates to CASSYVGSDTRYF.

V and J are TRBV29-1 and TRBJ2-1; 8 nucleotides agree with TRBD1. The junction had 8 bases not matched to a gene; V was cut back by 3 bases and J by 4 bases. Germline CDR1 is SQVTM and CDR2 is ANQGSEA. This CDR3 is built from 15 residues. Here the CDR3 DNA reads TGCAGCGTTGAGGGCCAGGGGGCAAGGTACAATGAGCAGTTCTTC. Amino acid sequence: CSVEGQGARYNEQFF.

This rearrangement joins TRBV4-3 to TRBJ2-1; D is possibly TRBD1 (5 bases). The length of the CDR3 is 15 residues. Germline V gene sequence: CDR1 LGHNA, CDR2 YSLEER. Trimming left V 4 bases short and J 8 bases short, with 18 bases between. CDR3 nucleotides: TGCGCCAGCAGCCCGGACAACGTAAATGTCGATGAGCAGTTCTTC. Translated, it gives CASSPDNVNVDEQFF.

This clonotype was recorded many times. The chain is built from TRBV6-6 and TRBJ2-3, with a tentative D call TRBD2 (7 bases). Germline assignment: CDR1 MNHNY and CDR2 SVGAGI (reference sequence). The CDR3 extends over 15 amino acids. Trimming stripped 7 bases from V and 6 bases from J, with 20 bases between. CDR3 nucleotide sequence: TGTGCCAGCATTCTCCGGGCGGGGGCGGCGGATACGCAGTATTTT. It specifies CASILRAGAADTQYF.

This clonotype was counted at least ten times. This chain uses TRBV10-2 with TRBJ1-1; D is possibly TRBD1 (5 bases). With 6 bases removed from V and 3 bases from J, the gap between germline ends came to 8 bases. CDR1 WSHSY and CDR2 SAAADI come from the germline V gene. The CDR3 sequence is 12 residues long. CDR3 loop: CASRGDYTEAFF. CDR3 sequence (DNA): TGCGCCAGCAGGGGGGATTACACTGAAGCTTTCTTT.

This clonotype was found a few times. This rearrangement joins TRBV2 to TRBJ2-3, with D unresolved. The CDR3 has 11 amino acids. The germline V gene encodes CDR1 SNHLY and CDR2 FYNNEI. V gave up 7 bases and J gave up 2 bases, with 4 bases separating them. The CDR3 coding sequence is TGTGCCAGCATCGACACAGATACGCAGTATTTT. Amino acid sequence: CASIDTDTQYF.

This clonotype was seen repeatedly, ten times or more. The V gene is TRBV18, the J gene TRBJ1-5, with 9 positions matching TRBD1. Germline V gene sequence: CDR1 KGHSH, CDR2 LQKENI. J gave up 4 bases and V 3 bases, and 4 bases lay outside the gene matches. The CDR3 has 15 residues. In nucleotides, the CDR3 is TGTGCCAGCTCACCGCAAGGACAGGGGAATCAGCCCCAGCATTTT. It codes for CASSPQGQGNQPQHF.